Below are 18 T cell receptor beta chains sequenced from a single sample in a study of blood T cell repertoires in COVID-19. Clones were read by immunoSEQ multiplex PCR, and TCRdb kept only the in-frame ones, dropping some. This table has some 180,000 clones, roughly 89% appearing once. Sequencing was performed on PBMCs or T cells enriched from blood (not recorded which). These receptors originate from a woman in her 30s who had been exposed to COVID-19.

The chain recombines TRBV19 with TRBJ2-1; 14 bases map to TRBD2. Germline V CDR1 and CDR2: LNHDA, SQIVND (reference sequence). J lost 6 bases, V lost 5 bases, and 3 bases had no gene match. This CDR3 spans 15 amino acids. In DNA form, the CDR3 reads TGTGCCAGTAGTCCCGGGACTAGCGGGGGCAATGAGCAGTTCTTC. Amino acid sequence: CASSPGTSGGNEQFF.

This chain links TRBV25-1 with TRBJ2-7, with D tentatively TRBD1 (7 bases). CDR1 and CDR2 from the germline V gene are MGHDK and SYGVNS. The V end lost 8 bases, the J end lost 1 base, and 21 bases lay between the germline ends. CDR3 length equals 16 residues. The DNA of the CDR3 is TGTGCCAGCGCGGGTCCTCCAGGGGGGTGGTCCTACGAGCAGTACTTC. It codes for CASAGPPGGWSYEQYF.

The V call is TRBV14, the J call TRBJ2-7, with a tentative D call TRBD1 (5 bases). Germline V gene lookup returns CDR1 SGHDN and CDR2 FVKESK. Trimming removed 1 base from V and 2 bases from J, with 18 bases in between. This CDR3 is built from 17 residues. The CDR3 DNA reads TGTGCCAGCAGCCAAGTTACACCGGTGACAGACCCCTACGAGCAGTACTTC. Residues: CASSQVTPVTDPYEQYF.

DNA of the CDR3: TGCGCCAGCAGCTCGGTCCCGACAGAACATAGCAATCAGCCCCAGCATTTT. Protein: CASSSVPTEHSNQPQHF. This chain connects TRBV5-1 to TRBJ1-5; D might be TRBD1 (5 bases). From germline, CDR1 is SGHRS and CDR2 YFSETQ. The CDR3 has 17 amino acids. Trimming pared 3 bases from V and 0 bases from J, leaving 16 bases between.

The chain combines TRBV10-1 with TRBJ1-6; D gene uncertain. V gave up 3 bases and J gave up 13 bases, with 10 bases separating them. Per germline, CDR1 WNHNN and CDR2 SYGVQD (reference sequence). The CDR3 is 12 residues long. The CDR3 region is CASSDGADPLHF. CDR3 DNA: TGCGCCAGCAGTGACGGTGCCGATCCCCTCCACTTT.

V and J are TRBV5-6 and TRBJ2-5, with D maybe TRBD1 (5 bases). Germline lookup yields CDR1 SGHDT and CDR2 YYEEEE. Between the trimmed V and J ends, which lost 0 bases and 5 bases, there was a span of 14 bases. CDR3 length equals 15 residues. Here the CDR3 reads CASSLGTSGWETQYF. CDR3 bases: TGTGCCAGCAGCTTGGGGACAAGTGGGTGGGAGACCCAGTACTTC.

The chain recombines TRBV7-2 with TRBJ1-3, with unresolved D. Deletions cut 2 bases from V and 0 bases from J, with 11 bases between. Germline CDR1 is SGHTA and CDR2 is FQGNSA. This CDR3 region has 16 residues. This CDR3 is CASSLSSGSSGNTIYF. For the CDR3, the DNA is TGTGCCAGCAGCTTATCCAGCGGGAGCTCTGGAAACACCATATATTTT.

The chain employs TRBV7-2 and TRBJ2-4, with D possibly TRBD2 on 6 matching bases. The CDR3 runs to 14 residues. The germline V gene encodes CDR1 SGHTA and CDR2 FQGNSA. Trimming removed 3 bases from V and 10 bases from J, with 16 bases in between. CDR3: CASSFYGRDSIQYF. The CDR3 coding sequence is TGTGCCAGCAGCTTCTACGGCAGGGACTCAATTCAGTACTTC.

This rearrangement joins TRBV19 to TRBJ2-2, with 7 bases that match TRBD1. Germline V lookup: CDR1 LNHDA, CDR2 SQIVND (reference sequence). The CDR3 extends over 19 amino acids. With 5 bases clipped from V and 5 bases from J, the junction kept 20 bases outside the gene matches. CDR3 DNA sequence: TGTGCCAGTAGTCCGGTAGGGACAGACACCCAGTCGGGTACCGGGGAGCTGTTTTTT. Protein sequence: CASSPVGTDTQSGTGELFF.

The CDR3 DNA follows: TGTGCCAGCCGGGCTCTAGGGGGCACTGAAGCTTTCTTT. Its translation: CASRALGGTEAFF. J is TRBJ1-1 and V is TRBV27, with a tentative D call TRBD1 (6 bases). The germline CDR1 and CDR2 sequences are MNHEY and SMNVEV (reference sequence). This CDR3 has 13 amino acids. Trimming pared 8 bases from V and 4 bases from J, leaving 14 bases between.

The chain has TRBV10-2 and TRBJ1-2, with a weak D call TRBD1 (6 bases). This CDR3 is built from 13 residues. Germline V gene data show CDR1 as WSHSY and CDR2 as SAAADI. Trimming shortened V by 10 bases and J by 2 bases, and 14 bases separated the two germline ends. The CDR3 coding sequence is TGCGCCACGATGGACAGTTTGAACTATGGCTACACCTTC. This encodes CATMDSLNYGYTF.

This clone was seen only a few times. The rearrangement uses TRBV6-2 or TRBV6-3 and TRBJ2-3, with 8 bases fitting TRBD2. Germline V gene data show CDR1 as MNHEY and CDR2 as SVGEGT. The trim removed 7 bases at V and 11 bases at J, leaving 5 bases unmatched. This CDR3 comprises 11 residues. CDR3 bases: TGTGCCAGCACCCCGGGAGGGGTGCAGTATTTT. As protein: CASTPGGVQYF.

V usage is TRBV7-8 and J usage is TRBJ2-5, with 7 bases aligning to TRBD1. This CDR3 contains 15 residues. Germline V CDR1 and CDR2: SGHVS, FQNEAQ. The V and J ends lost 4 bases and 4 bases, in that order; junction bases with no gene match: 9. The CDR3 nucleotides are TGTGCCAGCAGCTCCACCAGGGGGTTGGGAGAGACCCAGTACTTC. Encoded protein: CASSSTRGLGETQYF.

The chain recombines TRBV6-6 with TRBJ2-3; a weak D match, TRBD2 (7 bases). Germline V gene lookup returns CDR1 MNHNY and CDR2 SVGAGI (reference sequence). V dropped 7 bases and J dropped 2 bases, with 16 bases sitting between them. CDR3 length: 15 residues. CDR3 DNA sequence: TGTGCCAGCAATCTGGGGGGGCCCCACACAGATACGCAGTATTTT. Its protein is CASNLGGPHTDTQYF.

This rearrangement joins TRBV25-1 to TRBJ1-2; 7 bases are shared with TRBD1. The CDR3 extends over 18 amino acids. The V gene end was trimmed by 6 bases and the J gene end by 3 bases; junction bases not matched to a gene: 19. Germline V gene lookup returns CDR1 MGHDK and CDR2 SYGVNS. The DNA for the CDR3 is TGTGCCAGCAGCGCCTTCCCCGGGACAGCCAAAGATTACTATGGCTACACCTTC. Amino acids: CASSAFPGTAKDYYGYTF.

The genes are TRBV2 and TRBJ1-1; no reliable D call. V lost 6 bases, J lost 1 base, and 12 bases lay in between. The CDR3 extends over 14 amino acids. The germline CDR1 and CDR2 sequences are SNHLY and FYNNEI. CDR3 amino acids: CASSAETRNTEAFF. The DNA for the CDR3 is TGTGCCAGCAGCGCTGAAACTAGGAACACTGAAGCTTTCTTT.

This clone has ten or more counts. This CDR3 is also generated by other DNA sequences in the sample. The chain combines TRBV7-2 with TRBJ2-2; the D is unclear. Trimming took off 3 bases at V and 0 bases at J, with 8 bases between the two ends. There are 15 residues in the CDR3. The V gene's germline CDR1 is SGHTA and CDR2 FQGNSA. CDR3 amino acids: CASSLGLSNTGELFF. The CDR3 bases are TGTGCCAGCAGCTTGGGCCTTTCGAACACCGGGGAGCTGTTTTTT.

This clone is a singleton in its sample. The J gene is TRBJ2-3, the V gene TRBV30, with 7 bases aligning to TRBD2. Trimming at V came to 1 base and at J to 0 bases, leaving 7 bases not matched to a gene. Looked up from germline, CDR1 is GTSNPN and CDR2 is SVGIG (reference sequence). The CDR3 contains 16 residues. The DNA of the CDR3 is TGTGCCTGGAGTGGGACAAGCGGGGCAAGCACAGATACGCAGTATTTT. Its translation: CAWSGTSGASTDTQYF.